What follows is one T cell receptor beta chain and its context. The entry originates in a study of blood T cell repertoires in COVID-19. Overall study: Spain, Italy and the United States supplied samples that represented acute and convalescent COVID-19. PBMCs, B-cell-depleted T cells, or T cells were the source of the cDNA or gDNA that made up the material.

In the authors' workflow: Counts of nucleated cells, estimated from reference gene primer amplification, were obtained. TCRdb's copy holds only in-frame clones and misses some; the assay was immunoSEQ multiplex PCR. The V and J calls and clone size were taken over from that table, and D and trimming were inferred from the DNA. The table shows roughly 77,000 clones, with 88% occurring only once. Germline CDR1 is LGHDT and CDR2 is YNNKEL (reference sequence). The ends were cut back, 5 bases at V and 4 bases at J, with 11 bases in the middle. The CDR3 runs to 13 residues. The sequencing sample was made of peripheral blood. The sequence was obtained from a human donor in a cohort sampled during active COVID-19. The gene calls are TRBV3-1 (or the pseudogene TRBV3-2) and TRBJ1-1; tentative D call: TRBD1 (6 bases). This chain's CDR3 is CASSTRGTTEAFF. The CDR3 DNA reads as TGTGCCAGCAGCACTAGGGGGACCACTGAAGCTTTCTTT.